This note documents a single T cell receptor (beta chain) sequence. The source of the sample is a study of radiation and T cells in renal cell carcinoma. As to time point: blood 2 weeks post-SBRT. The treatment denotes: 15 Gy SBRT to primary tumor, nephrectomy 4 weeks later. CDR1 and CDR2 (germline): MNHEY, SVGAGI. The CDR3 is made up of 13 amino acids. Trimming stripped 5 bases from V and 5 bases from J, with 12 bases between. Data came from immunoSEQ multiplex PCR; TCRdb stores just in-frame clones and leaves some out. The sample contains 100,000 to 150,000 clones, 81% of which appear only once. The sequence came from a man aged 50-60 years with renal cell carcinoma. The rearrangement uses TRBV6-5 and TRBJ1-1, with D possibly TRBD1 on 5 matching bases. Sequences were derived from blood, sampled from a patient whose treatment included radiotherapy and nephrectomy. For the CDR3, the DNA is TGTGCCAGCAGTCCATTGAGGGGTACTGAAGCTTTCTTT. Protein sequence: CASSPLRGTEAFF.